This T cell receptor beta chain was identified in a study of Ad26.COV2.S vaccination and SARS-CoV-2 variants. Study at large: Enrollment placed the donor in the COV1001 Ad26.COV2.S trial arm.

A note on this clone: Its antigen is not known.

Using immunoSEQ multiplex PCR, the repertoire was profiled, and TCRdb retains in-frame clones only, with some absent. The sample lists 430,000 or so clones; roughly 89% were seen once. Indicated treatment: approximately 18 received Ad26.COV2.S at low or high dose, single or two shots; roughly five received placebo; per-sample allocation not given. Sampling occurred on day 63 after the first vaccine or placebo injection. Donation came from an adult in Boston who was aged 18-55 years. An Ad26 vector expressing Wuhan-strain SARS-CoV-2 spike served as the vaccine. Findings and limits, study-wide: In TCR breadth and depth analyses, total T cell responses may have been underestimated.

In germline, CDR1 is LNHDA, CDR2 SQIVND (reference sequence). V lost 4 bases, J lost 4 bases, and 10 bases lay in between. This CDR3 has 14 residues. This clonotype was obtained from a person aged 18-60 years who received the Ad26.COV2.S COVID-19 vaccine or a placebo. The chain employs TRBV19 and TRBJ2-2, with D perhaps matching TRBD2 (5 bases). This specimen was peripheral blood, taken in a trial of Ad26.COV2.S vaccine versus placebo. The CDR3 loop is CASSTGWATGELFF. In DNA form, the CDR3 reads TGTGCCAGTAGTACGGGGTGGGCCACCGGGGAGCTGTTTTTT. Variable domain in full (rest from reference TRBV19 and TRBJ2-2): DGGITQSPKYLFRKEGQNVTLSCEQNLNHDAMYWYRQDPGQGLRLIYYSQIVNDFQKGDIAEGYSVSREKKESFPLTVTSAQKNPTAFYLCASSTGWATGELFFGEGSRLTVL.